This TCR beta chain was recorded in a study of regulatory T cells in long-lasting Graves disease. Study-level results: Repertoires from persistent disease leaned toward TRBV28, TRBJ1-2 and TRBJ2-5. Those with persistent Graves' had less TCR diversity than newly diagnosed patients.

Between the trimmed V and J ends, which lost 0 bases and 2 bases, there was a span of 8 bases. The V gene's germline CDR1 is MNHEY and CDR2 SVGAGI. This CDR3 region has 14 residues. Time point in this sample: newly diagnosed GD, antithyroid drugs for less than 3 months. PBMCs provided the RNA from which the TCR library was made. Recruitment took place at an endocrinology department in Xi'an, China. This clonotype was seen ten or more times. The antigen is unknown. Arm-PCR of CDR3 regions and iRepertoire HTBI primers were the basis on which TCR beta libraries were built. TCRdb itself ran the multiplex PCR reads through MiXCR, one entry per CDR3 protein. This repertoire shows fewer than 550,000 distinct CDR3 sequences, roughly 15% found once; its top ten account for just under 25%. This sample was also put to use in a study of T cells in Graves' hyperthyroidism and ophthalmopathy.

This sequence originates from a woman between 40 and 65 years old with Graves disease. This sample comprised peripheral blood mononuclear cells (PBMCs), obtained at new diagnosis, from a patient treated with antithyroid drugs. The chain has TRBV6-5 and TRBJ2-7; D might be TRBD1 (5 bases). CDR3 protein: CASSYSAGTYEQYF. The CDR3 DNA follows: TGTGCCAGCAGTTACTCCGCAGGGACCTACGAGCAGTACTTC.